These 23 T cell receptor beta chains originate from one sample sequenced in a study of T-cell memory formation after mild COVID-19. TCRdb recomputed calls from the 5' RACE reads with MiXCR, one row per CDR3 protein. The table lists some 64,000 distinct CDR3 sequences, over 8.5% of them singletons. The sample comprised PBMCs or a T cell subset sorted from them (not recorded which). Receptors were obtained from a man aged 18-30 years who had mild COVID-19 (a few samples of this study predate the infection). Cell type and time point are not known.

This clonotype was detected ten times or more. The gene calls are TRBV5-1 and TRBJ2-2, with D possibly matching TRBD1 (6 bases). This CDR3 comprises 15 residues. Per germline, CDR1 SGHRS and CDR2 YFSETQ. V gave up 5 bases and J gave up 5 bases, with 16 bases separating them. Here the CDR3 reads CASRESIGGTGELFF. The DNA of the CDR3 is TGCGCCAGCAGGGAGTCGATAGGGGGAACCGGGGAGCTGTTTTTT.

The V and J genes are TRBV7-2 and TRBJ1-3; the D is unclear. CDR3 length: 11 residues. The V gene's germline CDR1 is SGHTA and CDR2 FQGNSA. V was cut by 1 base and J by 8 bases, with 3 bases left in between. As DNA, the CDR3 is TGTGCCAGCAGCTTAGGGCACACCATATATTTT. Translated: CASSLGHTIYF.

There are many counts of this clonotype. The chain carries TRBV20-1 and TRBJ2-1; 8 nucleotides align to TRBD2. The junction had 1 base not matched to a gene; V was cut back by 0 bases and J by 3 bases. Looked up from germline, CDR1 is DFQATT and CDR2 is SNEGSKA (reference sequence). The CDR3 extends over 14 amino acids. CDR3 region: CSARELAVYNEQFF. The CDR3 nucleotides are TGCAGTGCTAGAGAACTAGCGGTCTACAATGAGCAGTTCTTC.

The table lists this clonotype with a few counts. This sequence joins TRBV20-1 and TRBJ1-2; D perhaps matches TRBD1 (6 bases). The V gene lost 5 bases and the J gene lost 1 base, with 14 bases spanning the gap. Per the germline V gene, CDR1 is DFQATT and CDR2 is SNEGSKA (reference sequence). The CDR3 length is 14 residues. CDR3 protein: CSAVSGDHNYGYTF. The CDR3 nucleotides read TGCAGTGCTGTTTCAGGGGACCATAACTATGGCTACACCTTC.

The gene calls are TRBV7-3 and TRBJ2-2; no clear D gene. The V gene's germline CDR1 is SGHTA and CDR2 FQGTGA. Trimming cost V 5 bases and J 5 bases, with 9 bases left between them. The length of the CDR3 is 13 residues. For the CDR3, the DNA is TGTGCCAGCAGCCCCATAGGAACCGGGGAGCTGTTTTTT. This gives the protein CASSPIGTGELFF.

The gene calls are TRBV6-2 or TRBV6-3 and TRBJ2-3; D is perhaps TRBD2 (7 bases). CDR1 is MNHEY, CDR2 SVGEGT, per germline. V lost 2 bases to trimming and J lost 0 bases, with 9 bases between them. This CDR3 spans 15 amino acids. The DNA of the CDR3 is TGTGCCAGCAGTTACGGCGGGGGCAGCACAGATACGCAGTATTTT. This codes for CASSYGGGSTDTQYF.

This chain links TRBV4-2 with TRBJ1-6; D uncertain. The CDR3 covers 16 residues. With 1 base removed from V and 8 bases from J, the gap between germline ends came to 15 bases. Looked up from germline, CDR1 is LGHNA and CDR2 is YNFKEQ. The CDR3 bases are TGTGCCAGCAGCCAAGGCGGGGAAACCTCCGATTCACCCCTCCACTTT. It is translated as CASSQGGETSDSPLHF.

With regard to this clonotype: Possible read error: a much larger clone is one base away. The V and J genes are TRBV5-1 and TRBJ2-1, with D perhaps matching TRBD2 (5 bases). The length of the CDR3 is 13 residues. Germline CDR1 is SGHRS and CDR2 is YFSETQ. CDR3 sequence reads: CASSSGRNNEQLF. CDR3 sequence (DNA): TGCGCCAGCAGCAGCGGACGCAACAATGAGCAGTTATTC.

This clonotype turned up a few times. The chain uses TRBV27 and TRBJ2-1, with 10 bases identical to TRBD2. There are 16 residues in the CDR3. With V trimmed by 3 bases and J by 4 bases, 6 bases remained unmatched. Germline V CDR1 and CDR2: MNHEY, SMNVEV (reference sequence). DNA for the CDR3: TGTGCCAGCAGTTTCGCACTAGCGGGAAAATACAATGAGCAGTTCTTC. Amino acids: CASSFALAGKYNEQFF.

There are a few counts of this clonotype. The chain joins TRBV7-2 to TRBJ2-3; D unclear. This CDR3 region has 16 residues. The V end was cut by 1 base, the J end by 2 bases, with 13 bases between. Per germline, CDR1 SGHTA and CDR2 FQGNSA. The CDR3 DNA is TGTGCCAGCAGCTTAGATCCTCCGAGCTCCACAGATACGCAGTATTTT. Protein product: CASSLDPPSSTDTQYF. Together with reference TRBV7-2 and TRBJ2-3, the CDR3 gives the full variable domain: GAGVSQSPSNKVTEKGKDVELRCDPISGHTALYWYRQSLGQGLEFLIYFQGNSAPDKSGLPSDRFSAERTGGSVSTLTIQRTQQEDSAVYLCASSLDPPSSTDTQYFGPGTRLTVL.

This clonotype was counted ten times or more. The chain employs TRBV6-2 or TRBV6-3 and TRBJ2-1; D tentatively reads TRBD1 or TRBD2 (5 bases each). This CDR3 comprises 17 residues. The germline CDR1 and CDR2 sequences are MNHEY and SVGEGT. V shed 6 bases and J shed 4 bases, with 22 bases lying between them. Here the CDR3 DNA reads TGTGCCAGCAGCAAATATCCGGGACCTACCCATTACAATGAGCAGTTCTTC. Translating gives CASSKYPGPTHYNEQFF.

The chain has TRBV29-1 and TRBJ2-4, with D possibly being TRBD1 (6 bases). This CDR3 has 13 residues. Germline CDR1 and CDR2: SQVTM and ANQGSEA. Trimming pared 6 bases from V and 8 bases from J, leaving 17 bases between. Here the CDR3 reads CSVPGHGVHIQYF. The CDR3, as DNA: TGCAGCGTACCGGGACACGGTGTCCACATTCAGTACTTC.

This clonotype was observed a handful of times. This sequence joins TRBV18 and TRBJ1-1; no firm D call. Looked up from germline, CDR1 is KGHSH and CDR2 is LQKENI. V lost 3 bases and J lost 1, with 12 bases in between. The CDR3 is 15 residues long. The CDR3 here is CASSPLGPPNTEAFF. CDR3 in DNA: TGTGCCAGCTCACCTTTGGGCCCGCCGAACACTGAAGCTTTCTTT.

The rearrangement links TRBV27 to TRBJ2-1; 7 bases map to TRBD2. This CDR3 contains 19 residues. The trim removed 0 bases at V and 5 bases at J, leaving 16 bases unmatched. Germline CDR1 is MNHEY and CDR2 is SMNVEV (reference sequence). CDR3 sequence reads: CASSLSLRFGRGRHNEQFF. CDR3 in DNA: TGTGCCAGCAGTTTATCGTTAAGGTTTGGGCGGGGGAGACACAATGAGCAGTTCTTC.

The chain couples TRBV20-1 to TRBJ2-1; 7 bases fit TRBD1. The CDR3 covers 16 residues. Germline V CDR1 and CDR2: DFQATT, SNEGSKA (reference sequence). V gave up 8 bases and J gave up 7 bases; unmatched junction bases: 20. This CDR3 is CSLRPLTGVRANEQFF. For the CDR3, the DNA is TGCAGTTTACGCCCCTTAACAGGGGTCCGCGCAAATGAGCAGTTCTTC.

This clonotype was counted between two and nine times. The chain combines TRBV3-1 with TRBJ1-4; D gene ambiguous. V was trimmed by 3 bases and J by 5 bases, leaving 7 bases between them. The germline V gene encodes CDR1 LGHDT and CDR2 YNNKEL (reference sequence). The CDR3 is 13 residues long. The CDR3 sequence is CASSQRQNEKLFF. The CDR3 DNA is TGTGCCAGCAGCCAGCGTCAGAATGAAAAACTGTTTTTT.

This clonotype was found many times. The chain recombines TRBV5-1 with TRBJ2-3; D gene uncertain. The V gene lost 2 bases and the J gene lost 2 bases, with 9 bases spanning the gap. The CDR3 is made up of 14 amino acids. CDR1 and CDR2 from the germline V gene are SGHRS and YFSETQ. The CDR3 DNA reads TGCGCCAGCAGCTTTGACGGACCCACAGATACGCAGTATTTT. Protein product: CASSFDGPTDTQYF.

The chain has TRBV15 and TRBJ2-7; no clear D. V was clipped by 5 bases and J by 3 bases, with 11 bases between them. CDR3 size: 13 residues. Per germline, CDR1 LNHNV and CDR2 YYDKDF (reference sequence). CDR3 amino acids: CATSPRHYYEQYF. For the CDR3, the DNA is TGTGCCACCAGCCCGCGACATTACTACGAGCAGTACTTC.

The genes are TRBV5-6 and TRBJ2-2, with D maybe TRBD1 (5 bases). V was cut by 5 bases and J by 8 bases, with 16 bases left in between. This CDR3 region has 14 residues. Per the germline V gene, CDR1 is SGHDT and CDR2 is YYEEEE. The CDR3, as DNA: TGTGCCAGCAGTTATCAGGGTTTCGCTGGGGAGCTGTTTTTT. This translates into CASSYQGFAGELFF.

This clonotype was counted many times. J is TRBJ2-1 and V is TRBV5-1, with 12 bases aligning to TRBD2. The germline V gene has CDR1 SGHRS and CDR2 YFSETQ. This CDR3 contains 15 residues. The V segment lost 4 bases and the J segment 7 bases; nucleotides outside the gene matches: 6. The CDR3 coding sequence is TGCGCCAGCAGCGCTCGGACTAGCGGGGTAAATGAGCAGTTCTTC. This sequence encodes CASSARTSGVNEQFF.

This chain joins TRBV7-2 and TRBJ1-2; D gene ambiguous. Germline V gene lookup returns CDR1 SGHTA and CDR2 FQGNSA. The CDR3 totals 12 residues. Trimming left V 1 base short and J 8 bases short, with 8 bases between. The CDR3 sequence is CASSLGTRGYTF. CDR3 DNA: TGTGCCAGCAGCTTAGGAACAAGGGGCTACACCTTC.

This rearrangement joins TRBV7-9 to TRBJ2-5; D remains unclear. The CDR3 sequence is 14 residues long. V was clipped by 4 bases and J by 2 bases, with 11 bases between them. Germline CDR1 and CDR2: SEHNR and FQNEAQ (reference sequence). The CDR3 is CASSSRTEQETQYF. For the CDR3, the DNA is TGTGCCAGCAGCTCCCGGACGGAGCAAGAGACCCAGTACTTC.

The gene calls are TRBV5-1 and TRBJ2-7; 8 bases fit TRBD2. This CDR3 is 14 amino acids long. Trimming cost V 4 bases and J 6 bases; bases outside gene matches: 9. Germline V gives CDR1 SGHRS, CDR2 YFSETQ. The CDR3 DNA reads as TGCGCCAGCAGCACACCCCCCGGGACTAGCGAGCAGTACTTC. It encodes CASSTPPGTSEQYF. Together with reference TRBV5-1 and TRBJ2-7, the CDR3 gives the full variable domain: KAGVTQTPRYLIKTRGQQVTLSCSPISGHRSVSWYQQTPGQGLQFLFEYFSETQRNKGNFPGRFSGRQFSNSRSEMNVSTLELGDSALYLCASSTPPGTSEQYFGPGTRLTVT.